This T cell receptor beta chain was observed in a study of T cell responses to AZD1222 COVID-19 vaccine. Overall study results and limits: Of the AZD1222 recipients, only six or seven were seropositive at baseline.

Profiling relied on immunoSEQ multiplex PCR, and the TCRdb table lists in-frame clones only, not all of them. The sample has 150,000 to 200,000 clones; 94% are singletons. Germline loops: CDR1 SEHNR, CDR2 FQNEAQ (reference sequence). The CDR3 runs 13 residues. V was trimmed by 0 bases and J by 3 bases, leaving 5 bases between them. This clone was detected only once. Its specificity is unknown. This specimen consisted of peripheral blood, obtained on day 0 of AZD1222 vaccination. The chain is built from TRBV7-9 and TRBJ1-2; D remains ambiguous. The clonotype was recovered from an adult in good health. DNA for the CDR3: TGTGCCAGCAGCTTAGCACAGTACTATGGCTACACCTTC. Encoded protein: CASSLAQYYGYTF.